The T cell receptor beta chain described here comes from a study of OX40 agonist ivuxolimab in advanced cancers. Findings and caveats of the study: Dosing at 0.1 to 3.0 mg/kg was accompanied by clonal expansion of CD4+ and CD8+ blood T cells by week 6.

Notes on this clone: What it binds is unknown.

The V end was cut by 0 bases, the J end by 0 bases, with 12 bases between. This CDR3 is 17 amino acids long. Germline V gives CDR1 MGHRA, CDR2 YSYEKL. Measured with immunoSEQ multiplex PCR; TCRdb has only the in-frame clones, and not every one. The repertoire holds tens of thousands of clones, about 85% seen once, with approximately 2.3% in the top ten. This receptor was taken from an adult with an advanced solid tumor such as melanoma, head and neck, liver or kidney cancer. This rearrangement joins TRBV4-1 to TRBJ1-3, with D unresolved. Specimen: CD4+ or CD8+ T cells sorted from blood, collected in a trial of the OX40 agonist ivuxolimab. The chain's CDR3 is CASSQEFWLNSGNTIYF. The CDR3 nucleotides are TGCGCCAGCAGCCAAGAATTCTGGCTTAACTCTGGAAACACCATATATTTT.